These T cell receptor beta chains were read from a single sample in a study of blood T cell repertoires in COVID-19. Here immunoSEQ multiplex PCR was the method, and the copy in TCRdb shows in-frame clones only, minus some. The sample lists 130,000 to 150,000 clones; under 90% were seen once. Sequencing input: peripheral blood. All receptors derive from a human donor in a cohort sampled during active COVID-19. The CDR3 runs from the conserved cysteine through the conserved F or W. The D gene is left open where the match is weak. Not all rows give a size; the values are once, few, many and, for expanded clones, a class.

>TRBJ2-1|many|TRBD2|TRBV2
TGTGCCAGCAGCCCCACTAGCGGGGGGGCCAATGAGCAGTTCTTC
CASSPTSGGANEQFF
>TRBJ2-7|NA|TRBD2|TRBV29-1
TGCAGCGTTACAACTAGCGGGGCCTACGAGCAGTACTTC
CSVTTSGAYEQYF
>TRBJ1-5|NA|TRBD1|TRBV27
TGTGCCAGCAGTCGACGGACAGGTAGATCGGGCAATCAGCCCCAGCATTTT
CASSRRTGRSGNQPQHF
>TRBJ2-3|NA|TRBD2|TRBV19
TGTGCCAGTAGCCTACTAGCGGGGGCGACAGATACGCAGTATTTT
CASSLLAGATDTQYF
>TRBJ2-5|NA|NA|TRBV6-5
TGTGCCAGCAGTAGGCCGGGACAAGGGCAAGAGACCCAGTACTTC
CASSRPGQGQETQYF
>TRBJ2-2|NA|TRBD1|TRBV7-8
TGTGCCAGCAGCTCGGTGGACAGGGGGTATGCCGGGGAGCTGTTTTTT
CASSSVDRGYAGELFF
>TRBJ1-2|NA|NA|TRBV12-5
TGTGCTAGTGCCCAGATCCACAACGGGAGGTTTTACTATGGCTACACCTTC
CASAQIHNGRFYYGYTF
>TRBJ2-7|NA|TRBD1|TRBV15
TGTGCCACCAGCACAACTGACAGGGCGAGCGACGAGCAGTACTTC
CATSTTDRASDEQYF
>TRBJ1-4|once|TRBD1|TRBV7-9
TGTGCCAGCAGCTTGAGACAGGGGACGCCGACTAATGAAAAACTGTTTTTT
CASSLRQGTPTNEKLFF
>TRBJ2-7|NA|NA|TRBV6-2/TRBV6-3
TGTGCCAGCAGTTATACAGGTCCCTCCTACGAGCAGTACTTC
CASSYTGPSYEQYF
>TRBJ1-1|once|TRBD1|TRBV29-1
TGCAGCGGCTGGACAGGGGGCGCCGGGATGAACACTGAAGCTTTCTTT
CSGWTGGAGMNTEAFF
>TRBJ2-3|once|NA|TRBV12-1
TGTGCCAGCAGCTCGCAGGGGTCAGGTACGCAGTATTTT
CASSSQGSGTQYF
>TRBJ2-2|few|TRBD2|TRBV27
TGTGCCAGCAGGCGAAGCGGGGGACCCACCGGGGAGCTGTTTTTT
CASRRSGGPTGELFF
>TRBJ2-3|NA|TRBD2|TRBV19
TGTGCCACTACAGAGCGGGGGTCGGGGGATACGCAGTATTTT
CATTERGSGDTQYF
>TRBJ2-1|NA|TRBD1|TRBV6-6
TGTGCCAGCAGTTACCCCGGACAGGGGGCTGATGAGCAGTTCTTC
CASSYPGQGADEQFF
>TRBJ1-5|NA|TRBD1|TRBV24-1
TGTGCCACCAGTGACCCGACAGGGGTTCAGCCCCAGCATTTT
CATSDPTGVQPQHF
>TRBJ2-7|NA|TRBD2|TRBV9
TGTGCCAGCAGCCGTTACACTAGCGGGGCCTACGAGCAGTACTTC
CASSRYTSGAYEQYF
>TRBJ2-2|NA|TRBD1|TRBV7-6
TGTGCCAGCAGCTTAGCGCGGACAGGATGGGACACCGGGGAGCTGTTTTTT
CASSLARTGWDTGELFF
>TRBJ2-5|once|NA|TRBV5-1
TGCGCCAGCAGCTTCGGTACTCAAGAGACCCAGTACTTC
CASSFGTQETQYF
>TRBJ2-2|NA|NA|TRBV19
TGTGCCAGTAGTATAGGTCACAGGGTACTCGTCACCGGGGAGCTGTTTTTT
CASSIGHRVLVTGELFF
>TRBJ2-3|once|TRBD2|TRBV5-1
TGCGCCAGCAGCGTGACTAGCCCAACAGATACGCAGTATTTT
CASSVTSPTDTQYF
>TRBJ2-3|few|TRBD2|TRBV7-3
TGTGCCAGCAGCTTAACAGCGGGGGGGCCCCCAGATACGCAGTATTTT
CASSLTAGGPPDTQYF
>TRBJ2-2|NA|TRBD2|TRBV7-2
TGTGCCAGCAGCTTAGACGTCGGGAGGACCGGGGAGCTGTTTTTT
CASSLDVGRTGELFF
>TRBJ1-4|once|NA|TRBV19
TGTGCCAGTACCCCGCCAACCGGCGGGGCCGAAAAACTGTTTTTT
CASTPPTGGAEKLFF
>TRBJ1-2|NA|TRBD1|TRBV4-1
TGCGCCAGCAGCCCTATCGGCAGGGGGCTAAACGACCATGGCTACACCTTC
CASSPIGRGLNDHGYTF
>TRBJ1-6|once|TRBD1|TRBV24-1
TGTGCCACCAGGACAGGGGGGGCCTATAATTCACCCCTCCACTTT
CATRTGGAYNSPLHF
>TRBJ2-1|NA|NA|TRBV11-3
TGTGCCAGCAGCTTGGACTTGCGGGCCTACAATGAGCAGTTCTTC
CASSLDLRAYNEQFF
>TRBJ1-1|few|NA|TRBV12-3/TRBV12-4
TGTGCCAGCAGTTTAGGCGGGAAAGCTTTCTTT
CASSLGGKAFF
>TRBJ2-7|NA|NA|TRBV5-6
TGTGCCAGCAGCCCGCTAGGGCGGGGAGACTTCTACGAGCAGTACTTC
CASSPLGRGDFYEQYF
>TRBJ2-5|NA|NA|TRBV19
TGTGCCAGTAGTACGATCGACAGGCAAGAGACCCAGTACTTC
CASSTIDRQETQYF
>TRBJ2-2|few|TRBD1|TRBV5-5
TGTGCCAGCAGCGTCACGGGACAGGGGGACACCGGGGAGCTGTTTTTT
CASSVTGQGDTGELFF
>TRBJ1-1|NA|NA|TRBV7-6
TGTGCCAGCAGCTTAACCCAGGGAAGCACTGAAGCTTTCTTT
CASSLTQGSTEAFF
>TRBJ1-2|NA|NA|TRBV7-9
TGTGCCAGCAGCTCGAGTGGGGGCGAGGGCTACACCTTC
CASSSSGGEGYTF
>TRBJ1-2|NA|NA|TRBV4-2
TGTGCCAGCAGCCTTACAGGGAACTATGGCTACACCTTC
CASSLTGNYGYTF
>TRBJ2-2|many|NA|TRBV7-6
TGTGCCAGCAGCTTATATGCAGGGTCGAACACCGGGGAGCTGTTTTTT
CASSLYAGSNTGELFF
>TRBJ2-3|NA|NA|TRBV3-1/TRBV3-2
TGTGCCAGCAGCCAAGGCCAGCGTAGTACGCAGTATTTT
CASSQGQRSTQYF
>TRBJ2-2|once|TRBD2|TRBV6-2/TRBV6-3
TGTGCCAGCACCCCGGGACTAGCGGGGGAGCTCTCTCGGGAGCTGTTTTTT
CASTPGLAGELSRELFF
>TRBJ1-1|NA|NA|TRBV6-5
TGTGCCAGCAGTTTCGGCGGGGGGAACACTGAAGCTTTCTTT
CASSFGGGNTEAFF